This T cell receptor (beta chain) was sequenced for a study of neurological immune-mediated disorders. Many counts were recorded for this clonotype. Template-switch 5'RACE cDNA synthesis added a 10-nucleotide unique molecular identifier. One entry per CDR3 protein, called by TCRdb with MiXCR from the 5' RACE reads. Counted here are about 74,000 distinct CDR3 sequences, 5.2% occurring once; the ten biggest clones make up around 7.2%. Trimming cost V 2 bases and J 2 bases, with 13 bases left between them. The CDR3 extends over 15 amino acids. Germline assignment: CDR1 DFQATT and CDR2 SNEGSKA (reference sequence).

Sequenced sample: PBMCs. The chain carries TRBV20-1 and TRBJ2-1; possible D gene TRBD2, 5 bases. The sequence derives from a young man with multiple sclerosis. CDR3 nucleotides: TGCAGTGCTAGATTTCTTTTGGGAGCCTACAATGAGCAGTTCTTC. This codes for CSARFLLGAYNEQFF.